This T cell receptor beta chain was identified during a study of regulatory T cells in long-lasting Graves disease. Time point specified: newly diagnosed GD, antithyroid drugs for less than 3 months. RNA isolated from PBMCs was used to make the TCR library. Arm-PCR of CDR3 regions with iRepertoire HTBI primers generated TCR beta libraries. TCRdb itself ran the multiplex PCR reads through MiXCR, one entry per CDR3 protein. The sample lists 510,000 or so distinct CDR3 sequences; approximately 12% were seen once. This clonotype has ten or more counts. The CDR3 is 16 residues long. Germline CDR1 reads MNHNS; CDR2 reads SASEGT. V lost 8 bases to trimming and J lost 10 bases, with 24 bases between them. The sample was also reused in another study, on T cells in Graves' hyperthyroidism and ophthalmopathy. In that study: The blood repertoire included most of the expanded thyroid clonotypes above 0.001.

Sequenced material: peripheral blood mononuclear cells (PBMCs), taken at new diagnosis, from a patient treated with antithyroid drugs. The receptor comes from a woman in her thirties with Graves disease. The rearrangement uses TRBV6-1 and TRBJ1-6; a possible D gene is TRBD1 (5 bases). Here the CDR3 reads CASCRAGVGVYSPLHF. As DNA, the CDR3 is TGTGCCAGCTGCAGGGCAGGCGTGGGTGTCTACTCACCCCTCCACTTT.